This TCR beta chain originates from a study of blood T cell repertoires in COVID-19. Study-level information: There were acute and convalescent COVID-19 samples, and they came from the United States, Italy and Spain.

V lost 4 bases and J lost 3, with 12 bases in between. The CDR3 has 14 amino acids. Germline CDR1 is SGHDN and CDR2 is FVKESK. This clone appeared a single time. The protocol was immunoSEQ multiplex PCR, while the TCRdb copy is restricted to in-frame clones and leaves out a portion. Counted here are roughly 240,000 clones, around four fifths occurring once; the ten biggest clones make up around 2%. Sequenced sample: peripheral blood. This chain links TRBV14 with TRBJ2-5; maybe TRBD2 (5 bases). This clonotype was sampled from a woman older than 75 with acute or convalescent COVID-19. The CDR3 sequence: CASSRFLGEETQYF. The CDR3 DNA sequence: TGTGCCAGCAGCCGCTTCTTGGGAGAAGAGACCCAGTACTTC.